This T cell receptor (beta chain) was captured by sequencing in a study of read filtering for tumor transcriptome and immune sequencing. Study overall: Patients were approximately 17 male and about 14 female, mean age around 66 years, range 47 to 80. IR-seq gave about 4.05 to 11 million TCR reads per sample; RNA-seq gave about 75 to 1,300.

Study results and limitations: About 81.9% of IR-seq clonotypes had a single read, yet these held roughly 3.3% of reads. Dropping single-read clonotypes raised IR-seq and RNA-seq shared-clonotype correlation.

On this clonotype itself: Its antigen is still unknown. This clone may be a read error of a much larger clone one base away.

Molecular barcoded adaptors covering alpha/delta and beta/gamma chains were used on 400 ng RNA. MiXCR, run by TCRdb on the reads, gives a single entry per CDR3 protein. The sample consists of approximately 40,000 distinct CDR3 sequences, about an eighth of them appearing once. Source material: a population of CD138-negative cells sorted from bone marrow. This clonotype was sampled from a donor at least 40 years old with multiple myeloma.

The CDR3 sequence: CSASFGLAGGSTGQFF. The CDR3 DNA reads as TGCAGTGCTTCTTTTGGGTTAGCGGGAGGATCCACTGGGCAGTTCTTC. The genes are TRBV20-1 and TRBJ2-1, with 10 bases that match TRBD2. The V gene end was trimmed by 5 bases and the J gene end by 12 bases; junction bases not matched to a gene: 19. The germline gives CDR1 DFQATT, CDR2 SNEGSKA (reference sequence). The CDR3 runs to 16 residues.